A single sample gave rise to the 13 T cell receptor beta chains below, sequenced in a study of glioma-infiltrating T cells after dendritic cell vaccination. The method was immunoSEQ multiplex PCR; TCRdb's version includes in-frame clones alone and lacks a portion of them. The sample has just over 95,000 clones, around three quarters seen once. The specimen was blood, collected before dendritic cell vaccination. All receptors derive from a human donor with glioblastoma.

The chain recombines TRBV9 with TRBJ2-1, with 9 nucleotides matching TRBD1. The V and J ends lost 3 bases and 6 bases, in that order; junction bases with no gene match: 1. Per germline, CDR1 SGDLS and CDR2 YYNGEE. This CDR3 has 13 amino acids. The CDR3 sequence: CASSEGQGNEQFF. The CDR3 bases are TGTGCCAGCAGCGAGGGACAGGGCAATGAGCAGTTCTTC.

A few counts support this clone. This sequence joins TRBV29-1 and TRBJ1-2; D unclear. This CDR3 is 13 amino acids long. V was cut by 1 base and J by 5 bases, with 11 bases left in between. CDR1 and CDR2 (germline): SQVTM, ANQGSEA. The CDR3 DNA reads as TGCAGCGTTGAAGGGGCCAGGACTTATGGCTACACCTTC. Amino acid sequence: CSVEGARTYGYTF.

This chain links TRBV4-2 with TRBJ1-3, with 8 bases that match TRBD1. J gave up 2 bases and V 4 bases, and 4 bases lay outside the gene matches. The CDR3 contains 15 residues. CDR1 is LGHNA and CDR2 is YNFKEQ in the germline V gene. For the CDR3, the DNA is TGTGCCAGCAGCCGAGACAGGGGACCTGGAAACACCATATATTTT. Translated: CASSRDRGPGNTIYF.

The CDR3 sequence is CAISAIGTGWNEQYF. CDR3 bases: TGTGCCATCAGTGCCATCGGGACAGGGTGGAACGAGCAGTACTTC. The rearrangement links TRBV10-3 to TRBJ2-7, with 9 bases lining up with TRBD1. V lost 4 bases to trimming and J lost 5 bases; unmatched junction nucleotides: 9. CDR3 length: 15 residues. In germline, CDR1 is ENHRY, CDR2 SYGVKD.

This sequence joins TRBV6-5 and TRBJ1-5; possible D gene TRBD1, 5 bases. Trimming stripped 7 bases from V and 0 bases from J, with 7 bases between. This CDR3 comprises 13 residues. CDR1 MNHEY and CDR2 SVGAGI come from the germline V gene. The CDR3 here is CASIGHSNQPQHF. The DNA of the CDR3 is TGTGCCAGCATAGGACATAGCAATCAGCCCCAGCATTTT.

The J gene is TRBJ2-1, the V gene TRBV7-9; 8 bases agree with TRBD2. The V gene end was trimmed by 0 bases and the J gene end by 7 bases; junction bases not matched to a gene: 5. Germline lookup yields CDR1 SEHNR and CDR2 FQNEAQ (reference sequence). This CDR3 spans 15 amino acids. The CDR3 DNA follows: TGTGCCAGCAGCTTAGCAACTAGCGGAGTTAATGAGCAGTTCTTC. Its protein is CASSLATSGVNEQFF.

V is TRBV7-9 and J is TRBJ1-1; 8 bases agree with TRBD1. The CDR3 runs 17 residues. Trimming at V came to 5 bases and at J to 3 bases, leaving 14 bases not matched to a gene. CDR1 and CDR2 from the germline V gene are SEHNR and FQNEAQ (reference sequence). CDR3: CASSIYRDRRVYTEAFF. CDR3 nucleotide sequence: TGTGCCAGCAGCATTTACCGGGACAGGAGGGTGTACACTGAAGCTTTCTTT.

This clone was seen a single time. The chain carries TRBV28 and TRBJ2-7, with D possibly matching TRBD1 (6 bases). This CDR3 comprises 14 residues. Trimming shortened V by 5 bases and J by 1 base, and 12 bases separated the two germline ends. CDR1 MDHEN and CDR2 SYDVKM come from the germline V gene. The CDR3 sequence: CASSPSTGSYEQYF. CDR3 bases: TGTGCCAGCAGTCCCTCGACAGGTTCCTACGAGCAGTACTTC.

The chain is built from TRBV10-2 and TRBJ2-7; 11 bases map to TRBD1. This CDR3 spans 15 amino acids. Germline V lookup: CDR1 WSHSY, CDR2 SAAADI. V shed 6 bases and J 4 bases; nucleotides not matched to a gene: 8. The CDR3 spells CASRSTGTGGYEQYF. CDR3 coding DNA: TGCGCCAGCAGATCGACCGGGACAGGGGGATACGAGCAGTACTTC.

Concerning this clone itself: Distinct nucleotide sequences in the sample also encode this CDR3. DNA for the CDR3: TGTGCCAGCAGTCGAACCGGGGGTAATCAGCCCCAGCATTTT. Amino acids: CASSRTGGNQPQHF. The chain joins TRBV6-5 to TRBJ1-5; D possibly corresponds to TRBD1 (5 bases). This CDR3 contains 14 residues. V shed 5 bases and J shed 4 bases, with 12 bases lying between them. Germline values: CDR1 MNHEY, CDR2 SVGAGI.

J is TRBJ1-2 and V is TRBV7-8; D might be TRBD1 (6 bases). There are 16 residues in the CDR3. Germline values: CDR1 SGHVS, CDR2 FQNEAQ. V lost 1 base to trimming and J lost 4 bases, with 16 bases between them. CDR3 sequence: CASSLGRWTASYGYTF. In DNA, the CDR3 is TGTGCCAGCAGCTTAGGCCGCTGGACAGCTAGCTATGGCTACACCTTC.

The gene calls are TRBV5-4 and TRBJ1-1, with TRBD1 matching over 9 bases. V dropped 3 bases and J dropped 4; count of bases not matched to a gene: 7. The germline gives CDR1 SGHNT, CDR2 YYREEE (reference sequence). The CDR3 has 15 amino acids. The CDR3 nucleotides read TGTGCCAGCAGCTCACCGGGACAGGGAGGCACTGAAGCTTTCTTT. It codes for CASSSPGQGGTEAFF.

The rearrangement uses TRBV6-1 and TRBJ1-2; D not certain. The CDR3 contains 15 residues. Germline CDR1 is MNHNS and CDR2 is SASEGT. V was shortened by 0 bases and J by 0 bases, with 8 bases between the two germline ends. CDR3 DNA sequence: TGTGCCAGCAGTGAAGCAAACACCGCTAACTATGGCTACACCTTC. Amino acids: CASSEANTANYGYTF.